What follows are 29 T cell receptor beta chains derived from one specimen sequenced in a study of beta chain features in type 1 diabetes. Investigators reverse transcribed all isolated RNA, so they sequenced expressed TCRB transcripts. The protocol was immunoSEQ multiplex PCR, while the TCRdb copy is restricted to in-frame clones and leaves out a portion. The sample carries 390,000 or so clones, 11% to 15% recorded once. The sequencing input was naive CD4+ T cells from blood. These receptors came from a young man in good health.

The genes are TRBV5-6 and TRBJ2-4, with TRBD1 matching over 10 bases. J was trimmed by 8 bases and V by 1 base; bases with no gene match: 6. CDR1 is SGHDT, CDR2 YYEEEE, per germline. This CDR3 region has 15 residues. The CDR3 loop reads CASSLRLGTGDIQYF. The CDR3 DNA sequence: TGTGCCAGCAGCTTGAGGCTTGGGACAGGGGACATTCAGTACTTC. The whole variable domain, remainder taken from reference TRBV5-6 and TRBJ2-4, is DAGVTQSPTHLIKTRGQQVTLRCSPKSGHDTVSWYQQALGQGPQFIFQYYEEEERQRGNFPDRFSGHQFPNYSSELNVNALLLGDSALYLCASSLRLGTGDIQYFGAGTRLSVL.

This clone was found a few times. CDR3 sequence: CASSLRTNYEQYF. The CDR3 DNA follows: TGTGCCAGCAGCTTGAGGACTAACTACGAGCAGTACTTC. The rearrangement links TRBV13 to TRBJ2-5; a possible D gene is TRBD2 (6 bases). The DNA end favors TRBJ2-7, so the J call may be wrong. Germline CDR1 reads PRHDT; CDR2 reads FYEKMQ (reference sequence). This CDR3 has 13 amino acids.

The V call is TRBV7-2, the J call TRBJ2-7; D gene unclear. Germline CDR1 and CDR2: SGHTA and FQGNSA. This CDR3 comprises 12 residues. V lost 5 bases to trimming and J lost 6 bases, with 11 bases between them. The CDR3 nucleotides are TGTGCCAGCAGCATCCTCCCCACCGAGCAGTACGTC. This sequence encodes CASSILPTEQYV.

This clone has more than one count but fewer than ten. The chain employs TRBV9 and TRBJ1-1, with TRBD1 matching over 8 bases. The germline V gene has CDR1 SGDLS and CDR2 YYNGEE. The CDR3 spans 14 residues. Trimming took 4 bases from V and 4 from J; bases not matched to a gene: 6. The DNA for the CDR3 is TGTGCCAGCAGCAAGCAGGGGGCGGTCACTGAAGCTTTCTTT. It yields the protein CASSKQGAVTEAFF.

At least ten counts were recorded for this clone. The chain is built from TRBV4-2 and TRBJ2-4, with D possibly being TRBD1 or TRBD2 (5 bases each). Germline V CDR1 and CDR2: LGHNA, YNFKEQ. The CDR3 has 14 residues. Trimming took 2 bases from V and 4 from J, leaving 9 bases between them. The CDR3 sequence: CASSQQGPKNIQYF. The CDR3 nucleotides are TGTGCCAGCAGCCAACAGGGACCTAAAAACATTCAGTACTTC.

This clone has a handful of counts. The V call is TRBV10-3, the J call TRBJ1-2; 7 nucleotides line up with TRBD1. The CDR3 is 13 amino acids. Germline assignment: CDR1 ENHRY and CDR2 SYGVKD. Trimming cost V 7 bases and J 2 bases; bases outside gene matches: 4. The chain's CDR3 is CAINRGDNYGYTF. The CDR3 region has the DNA TGTGCCATCAACAGGGGTGACAACTATGGCTACACCTTC.

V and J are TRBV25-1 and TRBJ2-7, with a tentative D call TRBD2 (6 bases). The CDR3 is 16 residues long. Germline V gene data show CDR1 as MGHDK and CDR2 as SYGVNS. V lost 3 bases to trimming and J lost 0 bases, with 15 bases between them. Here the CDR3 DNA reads TGTGCCAGCAGTGAGCGCGGGAACACGGGCTCCTACGAGCAGTACTTC. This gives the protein CASSERGNTGSYEQYF.

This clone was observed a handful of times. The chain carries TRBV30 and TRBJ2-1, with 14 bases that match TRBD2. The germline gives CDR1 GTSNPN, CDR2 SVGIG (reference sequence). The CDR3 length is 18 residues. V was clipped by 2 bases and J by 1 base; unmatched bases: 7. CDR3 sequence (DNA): TGTGCCTGGAGTCCGGGACTAGCGGGAGTTTTGTCCTACAATGAGCAGTTCTTC. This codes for CAWSPGLAGVLSYNEQFF.

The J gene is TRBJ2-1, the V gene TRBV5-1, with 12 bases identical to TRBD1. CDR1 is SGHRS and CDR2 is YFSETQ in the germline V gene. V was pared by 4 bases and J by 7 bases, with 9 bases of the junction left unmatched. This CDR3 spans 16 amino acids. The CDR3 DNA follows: TGCGCCAGCAGCCCCCGGGACAGGGGGCGAGGAAATGAGCAGTTCTTC. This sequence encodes CASSPRDRGRGNEQFF.

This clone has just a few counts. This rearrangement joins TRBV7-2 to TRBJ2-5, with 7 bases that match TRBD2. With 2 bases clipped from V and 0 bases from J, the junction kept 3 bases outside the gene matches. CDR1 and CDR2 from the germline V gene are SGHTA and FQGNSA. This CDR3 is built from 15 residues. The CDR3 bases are TGTGCCAGCAGCTTAAGGCGGGGGTACCAAGAGACCCAGTACTTC. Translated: CASSLRRGYQETQYF.

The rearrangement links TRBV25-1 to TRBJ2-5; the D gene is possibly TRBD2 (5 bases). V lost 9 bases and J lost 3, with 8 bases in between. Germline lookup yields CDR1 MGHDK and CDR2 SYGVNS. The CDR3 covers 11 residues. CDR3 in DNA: TGTGCCAGTACGAGGGAAGAGACCCAGTACTTC. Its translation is CASTREETQYF. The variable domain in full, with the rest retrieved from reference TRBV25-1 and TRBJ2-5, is EADIYQTPRYLVIGTGKKITLECSQTMGHDKMYWYQQDPGMELHLIHYSYGVNSTEKGDLSSESTVSRIRTEHFPLTLESARPSHTSQYLCASTREETQYFGPGTRLLVL.

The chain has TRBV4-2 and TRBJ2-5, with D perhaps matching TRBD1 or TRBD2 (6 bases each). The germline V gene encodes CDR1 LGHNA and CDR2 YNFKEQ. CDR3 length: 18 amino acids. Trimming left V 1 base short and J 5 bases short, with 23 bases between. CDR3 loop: CASSQVWLILGGSETQYF. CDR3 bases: TGTGCCAGCAGCCAAGTTTGGCTGATTTTGGGGGGCTCGGAGACCCAGTACTTC.

The CDR3 spells CASSVGTGIVDTQYF. The CDR3 nucleotides read TGTGCCAGCAGCGTAGGGACAGGGATTGTAGATACGCAGTATTTT. This rearrangement joins TRBV9 to TRBJ2-3; 8 positions match TRBD1. J lost 5 bases, V lost 0 bases, and 5 bases had no gene match. The CDR3 runs 15 residues. Germline V gene lookup returns CDR1 SGDLS and CDR2 YYNGEE.

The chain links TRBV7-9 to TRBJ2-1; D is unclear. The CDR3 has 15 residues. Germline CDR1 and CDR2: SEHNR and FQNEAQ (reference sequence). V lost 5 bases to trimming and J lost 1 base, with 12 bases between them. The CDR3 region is CASSVSLGSYNEQFF. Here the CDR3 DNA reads TGTGCCAGCAGCGTGTCCCTCGGGTCCTACAATGAGCAGTTCTTC.

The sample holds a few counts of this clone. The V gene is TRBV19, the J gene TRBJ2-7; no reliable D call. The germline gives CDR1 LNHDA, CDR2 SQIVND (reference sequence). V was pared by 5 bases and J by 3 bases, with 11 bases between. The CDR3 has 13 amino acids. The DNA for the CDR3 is TGTGCCAGTAGTCCCCGCCCGTTCTACGAGCAGTACTTC. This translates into CASSPRPFYEQYF. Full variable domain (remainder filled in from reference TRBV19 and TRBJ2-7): DGGITQSPKYLFRKEGQNVTLSCEQNLNHDAMYWYRQDPGQGLRLIYYSQIVNDFQKGDIAEGYSVSREKKESFPLTVTSAQKNPTAFYLCASSPRPFYEQYFGPGTRLTVT.

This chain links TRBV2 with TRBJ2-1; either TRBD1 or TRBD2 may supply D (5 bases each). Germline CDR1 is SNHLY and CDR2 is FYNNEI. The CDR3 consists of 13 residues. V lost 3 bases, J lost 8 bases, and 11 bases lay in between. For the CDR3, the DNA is TGTGCCAGCAGTGATCCAGGGCGGGATGAGCAGTTCTTC. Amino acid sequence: CASSDPGRDEQFF.

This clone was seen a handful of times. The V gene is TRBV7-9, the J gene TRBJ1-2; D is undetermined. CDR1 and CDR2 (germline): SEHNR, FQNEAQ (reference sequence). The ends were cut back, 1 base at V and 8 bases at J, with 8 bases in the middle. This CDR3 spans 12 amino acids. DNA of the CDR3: TGTGCCAGCAGCTTAGTGGATTACGGCTACACCTTC. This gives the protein CASSLVDYGYTF.

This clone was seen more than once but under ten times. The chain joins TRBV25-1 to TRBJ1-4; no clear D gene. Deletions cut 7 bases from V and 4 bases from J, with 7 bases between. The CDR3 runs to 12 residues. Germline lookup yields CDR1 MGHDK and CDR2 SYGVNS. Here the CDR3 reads CASISLNEKLFF. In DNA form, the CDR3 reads TGTGCCAGCATTAGTCTTAATGAAAAACTGTTTTTT. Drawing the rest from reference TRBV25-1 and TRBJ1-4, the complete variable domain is EADIYQTPRYLVIGTGKKITLECSQTMGHDKMYWYQQDPGMELHLIHYSYGVNSTEKGDLSSESTVSRIRTEHFPLTLESARPSHTSQYLCASISLNEKLFFGSGTQLSVL.

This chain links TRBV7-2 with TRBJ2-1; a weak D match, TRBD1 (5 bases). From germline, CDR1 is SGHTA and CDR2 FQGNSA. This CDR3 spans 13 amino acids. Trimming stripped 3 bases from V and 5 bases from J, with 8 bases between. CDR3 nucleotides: TGTGCCAGCAGCTTTACGACAGACAATGAGCAGTTCTTC. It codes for CASSFTTDNEQFF.

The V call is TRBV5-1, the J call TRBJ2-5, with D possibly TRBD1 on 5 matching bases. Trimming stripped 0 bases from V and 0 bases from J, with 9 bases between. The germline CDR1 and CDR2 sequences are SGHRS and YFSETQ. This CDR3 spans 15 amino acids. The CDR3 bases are TGCGCCAGCAGCTTGGAGGGGTTGTACCAAGAGACCCAGTACTTC. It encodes CASSLEGLYQETQYF.

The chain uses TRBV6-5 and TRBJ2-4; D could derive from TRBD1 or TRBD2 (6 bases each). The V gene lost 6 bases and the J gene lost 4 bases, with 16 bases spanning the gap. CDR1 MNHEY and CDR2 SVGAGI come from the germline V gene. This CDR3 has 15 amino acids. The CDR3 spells CASRSEGGRKNIQYF. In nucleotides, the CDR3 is TGTGCCAGCAGATCGGAGGGGGGACGGAAAAACATTCAGTACTTC.

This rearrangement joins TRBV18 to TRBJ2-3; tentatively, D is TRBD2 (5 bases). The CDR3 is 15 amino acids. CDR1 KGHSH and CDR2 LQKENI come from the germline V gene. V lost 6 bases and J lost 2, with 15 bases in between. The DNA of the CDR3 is TGTGCCAGCTCCCTACTAGGTATATACACAGATACGCAGTATTTT. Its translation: CASSLLGIYTDTQYF.

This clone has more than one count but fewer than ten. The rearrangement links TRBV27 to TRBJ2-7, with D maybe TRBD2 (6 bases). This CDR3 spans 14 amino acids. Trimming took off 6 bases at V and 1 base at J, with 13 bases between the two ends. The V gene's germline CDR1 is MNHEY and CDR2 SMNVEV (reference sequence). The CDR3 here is CASSSRDSSYEQYV. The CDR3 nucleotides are TGTGCCAGCAGCTCGAGGGACTCTTCCTACGAGCAGTACGTC.

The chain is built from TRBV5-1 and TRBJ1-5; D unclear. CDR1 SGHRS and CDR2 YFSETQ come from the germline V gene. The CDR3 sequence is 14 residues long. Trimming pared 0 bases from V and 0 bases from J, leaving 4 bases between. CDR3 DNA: TGCGCCAGCAGCTTGGTCCCTAGCAATCAGCCCCAGCATTTT. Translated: CASSLVPSNQPQHF.

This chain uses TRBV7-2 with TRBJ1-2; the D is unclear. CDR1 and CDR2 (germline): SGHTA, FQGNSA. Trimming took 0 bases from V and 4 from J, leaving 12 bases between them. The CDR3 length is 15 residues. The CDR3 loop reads CASSLAHVGSYGYTF. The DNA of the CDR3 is TGTGCCAGCAGCTTAGCCCATGTAGGGAGCTATGGCTACACCTTC. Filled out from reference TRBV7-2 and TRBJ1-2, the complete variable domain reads GAGVSQSPSNKVTEKGKDVELRCDPISGHTALYWYRQSLGQGLEFLIYFQGNSAPDKSGLPSDRFSAERTGGSVSTLTIQRTQQEDSAVYLCASSLAHVGSYGYTFGSGTRLTVV.

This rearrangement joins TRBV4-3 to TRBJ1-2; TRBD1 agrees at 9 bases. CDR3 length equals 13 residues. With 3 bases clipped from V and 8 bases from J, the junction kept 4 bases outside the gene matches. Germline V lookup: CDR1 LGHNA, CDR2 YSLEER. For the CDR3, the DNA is TGCGCCAGCAGCCAGCGACAGGGGGGAGGCTACACCTTC. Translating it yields CASSQRQGGGYTF.

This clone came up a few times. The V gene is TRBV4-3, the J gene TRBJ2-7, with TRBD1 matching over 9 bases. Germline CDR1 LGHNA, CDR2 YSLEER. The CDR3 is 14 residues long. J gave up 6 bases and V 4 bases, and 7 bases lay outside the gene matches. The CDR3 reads CASSLNRGLGEQYF. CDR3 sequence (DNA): TGCGCCAGCAGCCTAAACAGGGGGCTGGGCGAGCAGTACTTC.

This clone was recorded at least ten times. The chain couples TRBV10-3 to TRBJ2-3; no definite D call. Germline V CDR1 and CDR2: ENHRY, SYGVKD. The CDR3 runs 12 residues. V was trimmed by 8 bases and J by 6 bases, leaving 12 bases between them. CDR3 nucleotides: TGTGCCATCCGGGCCGTAGGGGATACGCAGTATTTT. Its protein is CAIRAVGDTQYF.

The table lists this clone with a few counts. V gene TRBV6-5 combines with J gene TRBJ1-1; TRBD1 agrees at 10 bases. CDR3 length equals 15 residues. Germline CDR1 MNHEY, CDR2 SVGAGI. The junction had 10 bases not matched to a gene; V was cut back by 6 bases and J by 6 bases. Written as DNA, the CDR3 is TGTGCCAGCAGCATAGACAGGGGGCTACTTTCTGAAGCTTTCTTT. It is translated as CASSIDRGLLSEAFF.